This T cell receptor beta chain was sequenced in a study of response to subunit inactivated influenza vaccine. Findings and caveats of the study: Authors suggested that a seasonal influenza vaccination recruits few new T cells each time.

This CDR3 is 12 amino acids long. From germline, CDR1 is DFQATT and CDR2 SNEGSKA (reference sequence). This clonotype was picked up a small number of times. Its antigen is currently unknown. TCRdb re-called the RT-PCR reads through MiXCR, storing one row per CDR3 protein. The top ten clones hold under 14% of a sample with about 700,000 distinct CDR3 sequences, 15% to 17% of them seen once. This sequence joins TRBV20-1 and TRBJ1-1; tentative D call: TRBD1 (6 bases). The receptor was derived from a man aged 45-60 years who received an inactivated influenza vaccine. Sequencing was performed on PBMCs from blood, taken approximately 12 days after vaccination. The CDR3 here is CRGLTGMGYAFF. In DNA, the CDR3 is TGCAGGGGGTTAACAGGGATGGGATATGCTTTCTTT.